This T cell receptor (beta chain) is drawn from a study of cytomegalovirus exposure and HLA in healthy donors. From germline, CDR1 is SGDLS and CDR2 YYNGEE. The CDR3 has 12 amino acids. The ends were cut back, 0 bases at V and 7 bases at J, with 7 bases in the middle. This PCR relied on a set of 60 Vbeta primers and 13 Jbeta primers. Some clones are missing from TCRdb's copy, which holds only in-frame ones; the method was immunoSEQ multiplex PCR. This sample's table has 130,000 to 150,000 clones. General study results and limits: One cluster of highly shared sequence variants probably arose as a sequencing artifact. Association of a missense DCLRE1C variant with TCR beta V- and J-gene trimming was reported in a later analysis.

A note on this clone: Antigen: not known.

The clonotype comes from a woman aged 50 to 60 in good health and CMV-seronegative. Sample: PBMCs. This chain links TRBV9 with TRBJ1-2, with D uncertain. The CDR3 region is CASSVGAGGYTF. The CDR3 DNA sequence: TGTGCCAGCAGCGTAGGGGCGGGTGGCTACACCTTC.